A selection of T cell receptor beta chains follows, all from one sample in a study of T cell responses to AZD1222 COVID-19 vaccine. The protocol was immunoSEQ multiplex PCR, while the TCRdb copy is restricted to in-frame clones and leaves out a portion. The table lists 77,000 or so clones, approximately 89% of them singletons. The source was peripheral blood, collected 28 days after the second AZD1222 dose. The receptors shown here come from an adult who received the AZD1222 COVID-19 vaccine. The CDR3 runs from the conserved cysteine through the conserved F or W. The D gene is left open where the match is weak. Expanded clones get a size class; other rows say once, few or many, or leave the size out.

TRBV11-2	NA	NA	TRBJ2-5	CASSFSRVGQETQYF	TGTGCCAGCAGCTTCTCGCGCGTTGGTCAAGAGACCCAGTACTTC
TRBV7-9	NA	NA	TRBJ2-7	CASSLMWGYEQYF	TGTGCCAGCAGCTTAATGTGGGGATACGAGCAGTACTTC
TRBV6-4	NA	NA	TRBJ1-1	CVDGHTEAFF	TGTGTAGACGGCCACACTGAAGCTTTCTTT
TRBV28	NA	NA	TRBJ1-6	CASSLGDSPLHF	TGTGCCAGCAGTTTAGGGGATTCACCCCTCCACTTT
TRBV24-1	NA	NA	TRBJ1-6	CATSDLRQSSYNSPLHF	TGTGCCACCAGTGACCTTAGACAGAGCTCCTATAATTCACCCCTCCACTTT
TRBV5-5	NA	few	TRBJ1-5	CASSLGGGNQPQHF	TGTGCCAGCAGCCTGGGGGGTGGCAATCAGCCCCAGCATTTT
TRBV6-5	TRBD2	NA	TRBJ2-7	CASSSRPGLAGDEQYF	TGTGCCAGCAGTTCCCGGCCGGGACTAGCGGGAGACGAGCAGTACTTC
TRBV10-3	NA	NA	TRBJ2-7	CAISGTGTGYEQYF	TGTGCCATCAGTGGTACCGGGACGGGATACGAGCAGTACTTC
TRBV5-1	NA	NA	TRBJ1-2	CASSLEVSYYGYTF	TGCGCCAGCAGCTTGGAGGTTTCTTACTATGGCTACACCTTC
TRBV28	NA	NA	TRBJ1-2	CASSLLGGYTF	TGTGCCAGCAGTCTCTTGGGGGGCTACACCTTC
TRBV7-9	TRBD2	NA	TRBJ2-7	CASSFAGGIGEQYF	TGTGCCAGCAGCTTCGCGGGGGGGATAGGTGAGCAGTACTTC
TRBV19	NA	NA	TRBJ1-2	CASNIQGLYGYTF	TGTGCCAGTAACATACAGGGCCTCTATGGCTACACCTTC
TRBV25-1	TRBD1	once	TRBJ1-5	CASSASYRGQPQHF	TGTGCCAGCAGTGCTTCTTACAGGGGTCAGCCCCAGCATTTT
TRBV6-5	NA	NA	TRBJ1-3	CASRRQSSGNTIYF	TGTGCCAGCAGGAGACAGAGCTCTGGAAACACCATATATTTT
TRBV2	TRBD2	NA	TRBJ2-1	CASSPKQLAGGLVFDEQFF	TGTGCCAGCAGCCCTAAGCAGCTAGCGGGAGGCCTTGTGTTTGATGAGCAGTTCTTC
TRBV5-1	NA	NA	TRBJ2-5	CASSGGGNKETQYF	TGCGCCAGCAGCGGCGGGGGCAATAAGGAGACCCAGTACTTC
TRBV28	TRBD1	NA	TRBJ1-3	CASSPNPGQGLGNTIYF	TGTGCCAGCAGTCCCAATCCAGGACAGGGCCTTGGAAACACCATATATTTT
TRBV3-1/TRBV3-2	TRBD2	once	TRBJ2-3	CASSLAGGRTDTQYF	TGTGCCAGCAGCCTAGCGGGAGGCCGCACAGATACGCAGTATTTT
TRBV5-1	NA	once	TRBJ2-1	CASSFEGVPYNEQFF	TGCGCCAGCAGCTTCGAGGGAGTGCCGTACAATGAGCAGTTCTTC
TRBV5-1	TRBD2	few	TRBJ2-2	CASSPGTSAANTGELFF	TGCGCCAGCAGCCCTGGGACTAGCGCCGCGAACACCGGGGAGCTGTTTTTT
TRBV3-1/TRBV3-2	TRBD2	NA	TRBJ2-1	CASSQETSGRANYNEQFF	TGTGCCAGCAGCCAAGAGACTAGCGGGAGAGCGAACTACAATGAGCAGTTCTTC
TRBV27	TRBD1	NA	TRBJ1-2	CASSLSKGQVYGYTF	TGTGCCAGCAGTTTATCGAAGGGACAGGTATACGGCTACACCTTC
TRBV6-2/TRBV6-3	NA	NA	TRBJ1-1	CASSLVPWTGPNTEAFF	TGTGCCAGCAGTCTCGTACCTTGGACCGGTCCGAACACTGAAGCTTTCTTT
TRBV9	NA	NA	TRBJ2-6	CASSVAGRSGANVLTF	TGTGCCAGCAGCGTAGCCGGTCGCTCTGGGGCCAACGTCCTGACTTTC
TRBV6-5	NA	NA	TRBJ1-3	CASIKGPGGGNTIYF	TGTGCCAGCATTAAAGGCCCAGGCGGTGGAAACACCATATATTTT
TRBV7-9	NA	NA	TRBJ2-5	CASSFRGALETQYF	TGTGCCAGCAGCTTCCGGGGGGCCCTGGAGACCCAGTACTTC
TRBV6-5	NA	NA	TRBJ1-5	CASSQLGQPQHF	TGTGCCAGCAGTCAGCTGGGTCAGCCCCAGCATTTT
TRBV6-5	NA	once	TRBJ2-2	CAIEGWSRTGELFF	TGTGCCATCGAGGGCTGGAGCAGAACCGGGGAGCTGTTTTTT
TRBV5-1	NA	NA	TRBJ2-7	CASSLSRGLGVYEQYF	TGCGCCAGCAGCCTGAGTCGGGGACTGGGGGTTTACGAGCAGTACTTC
TRBV11-1	NA	NA	TRBJ2-1	CASSLAGGAAYNEQFF	TGTGCCAGCAGCTTAGCGGGGGGAGCCGCCTACAATGAGCAGTTCTTC
TRBV28	TRBD1	NA	TRBJ2-2	CASTRTGGGGELFF	TGTGCCAGCACCCGGACAGGGGGGGGCGGGGAGCTGTTTTTT
TRBV28	NA	NA	TRBJ1-5	CASSPLQYYSNQPQHF	TGTGCCAGCAGTCCACTGCAGTATTATAGCAATCAGCCCCAGCATTTT
TRBV5-1	NA	NA	TRBJ2-7	CASSLSPLYREYEQYF	TGCGCCAGCAGCCTTTCACCCTTATACAGGGAATACGAGCAGTACTTC
TRBV20-1	TRBD2	NA	TRBJ2-4	CSASGGSGGIF	TGCAGTGCTAGCGGCGGTAGCGGGGGGATCTTC
TRBV28	NA	NA	TRBJ1-5	CASSLVNQPQHF	TGTGCCAGCAGTTTAGTAAATCAGCCCCAGCATTTT
TRBV27	TRBD1	NA	TRBJ2-2	CASSLFTGAGELFF	TGTGCCAGCAGTTTGTTTACAGGGGCCGGGGAGCTGTTTTTT
TRBV11-2	TRBD2	NA	TRBJ2-1	CASSPRTSRFNEQFF	TGTGCCAGCAGCCCCAGGACTAGCCGCTTCAATGAGCAGTTCTTC
TRBV7-9	TRBD2	NA	TRBJ2-1	CASSFRGLAGGSPYNEQFF	TGTGCCAGCAGCTTTCGGGGACTAGCGGGAGGCTCGCCCTACAATGAGCAGTTCTTC
TRBV11-3	NA	NA	TRBJ1-5	CASSVDSFNQPQHF	TGTGCCAGCAGCGTCGACAGTTTCAATCAGCCCCAGCATTTT
TRBV7-9	NA	NA	TRBJ2-2	CASRLSAGPPTGELFF	TGTGCCAGCAGACTCTCCGCGGGACCCCCTACCGGGGAGCTGTTTTTT
TRBV11-2	TRBD2	NA	TRBJ2-3	CASSLASGIRTDTQYF	TGTGCCAGCAGCCTAGCTAGCGGGATACGCACAGATACGCAGTATTTT
TRBV2	TRBD1	NA	TRBJ1-1	CASSERTGDTEAFF	TGTGCCAGCAGTGAAAGGACAGGGGACACTGAAGCTTTCTTT
TRBV3-1/TRBV3-2	NA	NA	TRBJ2-1	CASSPPQRLAKGHEQFF	TGTGCCAGCAGCCCTCCACAAAGACTCGCGAAGGGTCACGAGCAGTTCTTC
TRBV6-5	TRBD2	NA	TRBJ2-1	CASRVSGRVHNEQFF	TGTGCCAGCAGGGTTAGCGGGAGGGTACATAATGAGCAGTTCTTC
TRBV2	TRBD1	NA	TRBJ1-2	CASTRDRGVGGYTF	TGTGCCAGCACTCGGGACAGGGGAGTTGGCGGCTACACCTTC
TRBV6-1	NA	NA	TRBJ1-2	CASSDVVPGTHGYTF	TGTGCCAGCAGTGACGTGGTCCCCGGAACACACGGCTACACCTTC
TRBV7-7	TRBD1	NA	TRBJ2-5	CASSTLGQGWETQYF	TGTGCCAGCAGCACTCTGGGACAGGGGTGGGAGACCCAGTACTTC
TRBV11-2	NA	NA	TRBJ1-1	CASSFNWPRDDTEAFF	TGTGCCAGCAGCTTTAATTGGCCCAGGGACGACACTGAAGCTTTCTTT
TRBV27	NA	NA	TRBJ2-1	CASSLTGWSYNEQFF	TGTGCCAGCAGTTTGACGGGTTGGTCCTACAATGAGCAGTTCTTC
TRBV7-9	TRBD2	once	TRBJ2-7	CASSLAASGGNEQYF	TGTGCCAGCAGCTTAGCGGCTAGCGGGGGCAACGAGCAGTACTTC
TRBV6-2/TRBV6-3	NA	NA	TRBJ1-2	CASSYSEGPPIGHGYTF	TGTGCCAGCAGTTACTCTGAAGGGCCCCCCATTGGCCATGGCTACACCTTC
TRBV5-1	NA	NA	TRBJ1-4	CASSGWTVGEKLFF	TGCGCCAGCAGCGGGTGGACGGTCGGTGAAAAACTGTTTTTT
TRBV7-2	NA	NA	TRBJ1-4	CASTDVQGEKLFF	TGTGCCAGCACCGACGTACAGGGCGAAAAACTGTTTTTT
TRBV7-5	NA	NA	TRBJ1-6	CARSLGGDQESPLHF	TGTGCCAGAAGCTTAGGGGGCGATCAAGAGTCACCCCTCCACTTT
TRBV27	NA	NA	TRBJ2-5	CASGKLGQETQYF	TGTGCCAGTGGGAAACTGGGACAAGAGACCCAGTACTTC
TRBV11-2	NA	NA	TRBJ2-7	CASSLEGLSSYEQYF	TGTGCCAGCAGCTTAGAGGGACTCAGCTCCTACGAGCAGTACTTC
TRBV5-4	NA	NA	TRBJ1-6	CASMEGGPMDNSPLHF	TGTGCCAGCATGGAGGGGGGGCCCATGGATAATTCACCCCTCCACTTT
TRBV4-1	NA	NA	TRBJ2-7	CASSQGQGPFSRSYEQYF	TGCGCCAGCAGCCAAGGTCAGGGGCCCTTCTCCAGATCCTACGAGCAGTACTTC